Below are 10 T cell receptor beta chains sequenced from a single sample in a study of blood T cell repertoires in COVID-19 (dated by TCRdb to 2019 to 2021). The library was generated by the immunoSEQ multiplex PCR assay. TCRdb's version of the immuneACCESS table is confined to in-frame rearrangements and falls short of the full clone set. An unresolved V gene accounts for under half of the shortfall where checked; the remainder is of unknown origin. For this sample there are tens of thousands of clones; 73% appear just once. In total, the top ten clones hold approximately 15% of the sample. Material: peripheral blood. The receptors originated from a woman between 70 and 85 years old with acute or convalescent COVID-19.

The CDR3 loop reads CASSQYGQGASAQETQYF. The CDR3, as DNA: TGTGCCAGCAGCCAATACGGACAGGGGGCGTCGGCACAAGAGACCCAGTACTTC. This sequence joins TRBV4-2 and TRBJ2-5; 11 nucleotides align to TRBD1. Germline CDR1 reads LGHNA; CDR2 reads YNFKEQ. CDR3 length: 18 amino acids. V trimming: 2 bases; J trimming: 2 bases; junction bases outside the gene matches: 10.

This clone occurred once. The J gene is TRBJ1-6, the V gene TRBV7-9; 9 bases map to TRBD1. This CDR3 comprises 14 residues. Germline V gene lookup returns CDR1 SEHNR and CDR2 FQNEAQ (reference sequence). V lost 3 bases, J lost 7 bases, and 1 base stayed unmatched. The CDR3 reads CASSFTGGNSPLHF. The CDR3 DNA follows: TGTGCCAGCAGCTTTACAGGGGGCAATTCACCCCTCCACTTT.

The rearrangement links TRBV28 to TRBJ1-2, with 7 bases fitting TRBD1. Germline-derived CDR1 and CDR2 are MDHEN and SYDVKM. The CDR3 contains 13 residues. V lost 4 bases, J lost 4 bases, and 3 bases stayed unmatched. The CDR3 coding sequence is TGTGCCAGCAGTTCCACAGGGGTCTATGGCTACACCTTC. Its protein product is CASSSTGVYGYTF.

The genes are TRBV3-1 (or the pseudogene TRBV3-2) and TRBJ1-3, with TRBD1 identical over 9 bases. The CDR3 contains 14 residues. J gave up 4 bases and V 4 bases, and 2 bases lay outside the gene matches. Germline V gives CDR1 LGHDT, CDR2 YNNKEL (reference sequence). The CDR3 spells CASSRGTGGNTIYF. The CDR3 nucleotides read TGTGCCAGCAGCCGTGGGACAGGGGGAAACACCATATATTTT.

The chain joins TRBV6-2 or TRBV6-3 to TRBJ2-5; 16 bases map to TRBD2. The CDR3 is 18 amino acids. Germline assignment: CDR1 MNHEY and CDR2 SVGEGT. With 1 base clipped from V and 4 bases from J, the junction kept 6 bases outside the gene matches. CDR3 sequence reads: CASSYFPGLAGGPETQYF. In DNA form, the CDR3 reads TGTGCCAGCAGTTACTTTCCGGGACTAGCGGGGGGGCCAGAGACCCAGTACTTC.

The chain couples TRBV4-2 to TRBJ2-5, with 10 bases matching TRBD2. The germline CDR1 and CDR2 sequences are LGHNA and YNFKEQ. Losses at the gene ends were 3 bases for V and 1 base for J; bases not matched to a gene: 11. The CDR3 is 18 amino acids. The CDR3 coding sequence is TGTGCCAGCAGCCATAACCGTGGGGCTAGCGGGGGCCAAGAGACCCAGTACTTC. It specifies CASSHNRGASGGQETQYF.

This rearrangement joins TRBV3-1 (or the pseudogene TRBV3-2) to TRBJ2-3; 8 nucleotides match TRBD2. The CDR3 length is 17 residues. The V and J ends lost 4 bases and 4 bases, in that order; junction bases with no gene match: 13. CDR1 and CDR2 (germline): LGHDT, YNNKEL (reference sequence). CDR3 sequence reads: CASSPTDGGARADTQYF. The CDR3 DNA is TGTGCCAGCAGCCCCACCGACGGGGGGGCACGGGCAGATACGCAGTATTTT.

This clone was seen a handful of times. J is TRBJ1-2 and V is TRBV30, with TRBD1 matching 11 bases. The CDR3 runs 15 residues. V was clipped by 1 base and J by 8 bases; unmatched bases: 9. Germline V gene data show CDR1 as GTSNPN and CDR2 as SVGIG (reference sequence). The CDR3 DNA is TGTGCCTGGAGTGCTGGGACAGGGGGAATTCGGGGCTACACCTTC. Protein sequence: CAWSAGTGGIRGYTF.

This clone is deemed medium-sized (0.01 to 0.1%). The V gene is TRBV3-1 (or the pseudogene TRBV3-2), the J gene TRBJ1-6, with D perhaps matching TRBD1 (6 bases). Germline assignment: CDR1 LGHDT and CDR2 YNNKEL (reference sequence). The CDR3 is made up of 15 amino acids. Trimming removed 4 bases at V and 4 bases at J, with 11 bases between. CDR3 nucleotide sequence: TGTGCCAGCAGCCTCCAGGGGCCGTATAATTCACCCCTCCACTTT. It is translated as CASSLQGPYNSPLHF.

Note on this clone: The junction departs from germline at one end; a sequencing error may be responsible. The CDR3 protein is CSVEERGAPAF. CDR3 bases: TGCAGCGTTGAAGAGCGGGGTGCCCCCGCCTTC. The rearrangement links TRBV29-1 to TRBJ1-2; D gene uncertain. The CDR3 is 11 amino acids. Germline assignment: CDR1 SQVTM and CDR2 ANQGSEA.